This T cell receptor (beta chain) appears in the sequencing data of a study of OX40 agonist ivuxolimab in advanced cancers. Method: immunoSEQ multiplex PCR; TCRdb's copy keeps in-frame clones and lacks some. This table holds around 70,000 clones, about 82% found once. Regarding the study as a whole: More expanded clones were found, on average, in CD8+ than in CD4+ T cells. Clonal expansion among partial responders at 0.1-3.0 mg/kg ranked near the lowest.

If patients had autoimmune disease history or systemic immunosuppression, they were excluded. Collection of blood occurred at baseline, at cycle 4 day 1, and at cycle 7 day 1. To note about this clone: The antigen remains unidentified.

The receptor was derived from an adult with an advanced solid tumor such as melanoma, head and neck, liver or kidney cancer. Source: CD4+ or CD8+ T cells sorted from blood, taken in a trial of the OX40 agonist ivuxolimab.

CDR3 DNA: TGTGCCTGGAGCCGAGCCGCTAATGAAAAACTGTTTTTT. Protein: CAWSRAANEKLFF. The J gene is TRBJ1-4, the V gene TRBV30; no reliable D call. The V and J ends lost 3 bases and 3 bases respectively, with 8 bases between them. Looked up from germline, CDR1 is GTSNPN and CDR2 is SVGIG (reference sequence). The CDR3 runs 13 residues. The variable domain in full, with the rest retrieved from reference TRBV30 and TRBJ1-4, is SQTIHQWPATLVQPVGSPLSLECTVEGTSNPNLYWYRQAAGRGLQLLFYSVGIGQISSEVPQNLSASRPQDRQFILSSKKLLLSDSGFYLCAWSRAANEKLFFGSGTQLSVL.